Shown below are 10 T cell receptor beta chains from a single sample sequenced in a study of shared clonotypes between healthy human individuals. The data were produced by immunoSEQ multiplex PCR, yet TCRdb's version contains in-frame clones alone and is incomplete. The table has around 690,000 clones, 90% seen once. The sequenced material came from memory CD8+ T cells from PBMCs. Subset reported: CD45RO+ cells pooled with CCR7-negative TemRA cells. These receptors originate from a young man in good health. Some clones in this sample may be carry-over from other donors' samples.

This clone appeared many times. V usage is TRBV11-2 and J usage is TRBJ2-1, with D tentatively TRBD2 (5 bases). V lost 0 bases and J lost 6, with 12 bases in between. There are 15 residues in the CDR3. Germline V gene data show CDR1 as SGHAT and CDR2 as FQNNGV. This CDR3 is CASSLEASLGNEQFF. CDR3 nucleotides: TGTGCCAGCAGCTTAGAGGCTAGCCTGGGCAATGAGCAGTTCTTC.

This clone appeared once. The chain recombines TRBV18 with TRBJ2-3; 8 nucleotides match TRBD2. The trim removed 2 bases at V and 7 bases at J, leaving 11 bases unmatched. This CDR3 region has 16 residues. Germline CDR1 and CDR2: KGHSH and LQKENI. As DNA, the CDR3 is TGTGCCAGCTCACCAACAGCGGGAGTTTTGTTCAATACGCAGTATTTT. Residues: CASSPTAGVLFNTQYF.

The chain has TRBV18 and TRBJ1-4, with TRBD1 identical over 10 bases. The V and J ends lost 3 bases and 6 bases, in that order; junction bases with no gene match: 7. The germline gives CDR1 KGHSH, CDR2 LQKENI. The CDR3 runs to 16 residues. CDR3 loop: CASSPSRGTGDEKLFF. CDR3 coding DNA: TGTGCCAGCTCACCCTCCAGGGGGACAGGGGATGAAAAACTGTTTTTT.

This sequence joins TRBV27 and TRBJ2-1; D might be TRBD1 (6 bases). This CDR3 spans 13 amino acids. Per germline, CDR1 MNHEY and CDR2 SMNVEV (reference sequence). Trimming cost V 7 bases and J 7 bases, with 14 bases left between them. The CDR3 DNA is TGTGCCAGCACGGACAGTCGGCTTAATGAGCAGTTCTTC. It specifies CASTDSRLNEQFF.

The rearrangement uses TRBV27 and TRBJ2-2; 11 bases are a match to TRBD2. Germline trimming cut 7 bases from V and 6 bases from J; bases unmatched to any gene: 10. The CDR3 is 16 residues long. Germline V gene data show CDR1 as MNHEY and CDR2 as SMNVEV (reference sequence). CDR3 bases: TGTGCCAGCACCCTCTACCTAGCGGGAGGATCCGGGGAGCTGTTTTTT. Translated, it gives CASTLYLAGGSGELFF.

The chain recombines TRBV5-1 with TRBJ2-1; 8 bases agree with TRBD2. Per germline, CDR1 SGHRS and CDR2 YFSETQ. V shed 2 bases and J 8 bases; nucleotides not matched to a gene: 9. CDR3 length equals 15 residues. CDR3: CASSFSGIPPYEQFF. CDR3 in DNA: TGCGCCAGCAGCTTTAGCGGGATCCCCCCTTATGAGCAGTTCTTC.

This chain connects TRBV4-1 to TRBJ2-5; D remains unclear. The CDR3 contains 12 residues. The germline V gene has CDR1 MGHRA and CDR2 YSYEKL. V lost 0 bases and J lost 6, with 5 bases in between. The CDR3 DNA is TGCGCCAGCAGCCAAGAGGACCAGACCCAGTACTTC. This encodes CASSQEDQTQYF.

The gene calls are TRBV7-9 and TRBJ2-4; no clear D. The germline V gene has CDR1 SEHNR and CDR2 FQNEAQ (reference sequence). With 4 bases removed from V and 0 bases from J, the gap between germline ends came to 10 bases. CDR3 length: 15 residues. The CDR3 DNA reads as TGTGCCAGCAGCTCTCAGATGGTAGCCAAAAACATTCAGTACTTC. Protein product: CASSSQMVAKNIQYF.

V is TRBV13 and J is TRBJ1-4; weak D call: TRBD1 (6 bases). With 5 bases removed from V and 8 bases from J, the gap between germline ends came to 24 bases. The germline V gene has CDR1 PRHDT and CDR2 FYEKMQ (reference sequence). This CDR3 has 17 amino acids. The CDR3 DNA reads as TGTGCCAGCAGCCCAGAGGACAGCTCCCCTAGGGGGGAAAAACTGTTTTTT. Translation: CASSPEDSSPRGEKLFF.

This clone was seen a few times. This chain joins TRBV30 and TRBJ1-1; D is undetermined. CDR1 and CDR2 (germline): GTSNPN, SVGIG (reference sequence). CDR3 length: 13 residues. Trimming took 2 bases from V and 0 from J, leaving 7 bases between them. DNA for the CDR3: TGTGCCTGGAGTCCTACGGTGAACACTGAAGCTTTCTTT. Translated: CAWSPTVNTEAFF.